This TCR beta chain was retrieved from a study of T cells in women clearing cervical HPV infection. Study in general: Cases were women with histologically confirmed HPV16-related CIN3 or worse, including 2 invasive cancers.

General study points: CIN3+ cases had significantly higher TCR richness than controls; evenness did not differ.

Germline values: CDR1 SGHRS, CDR2 YFSETQ. This CDR3 spans 15 amino acids. V was trimmed by 0 bases and J by 5 bases, leaving 14 bases between them. Turning to this clone: Antigen specificity is unknown. The read ends 3 residues before the CDR3 terminus; that terminus is restored from the germline J gene.

Sequenced by immunoSEQ multiplex PCR; TCRdb stores in-frame clones only, minus some. Across tens of thousands of clones, the top ten clones capture less than 2% of the sample. The chain carries TRBV5-1 and TRBJ2-5, with a weak D call TRBD1 (6 bases). The clonotype was recovered from a woman aged 18 to 75 with a cervical HPV16 infection that either progressed to CIN3+ or cleared (not recorded which). Sequencing was done on a sample of blood buffy coat. The chain's CDR3 is CASSLGGRGEETQYF. The CDR3 DNA, read in part, is TGCGCCAGCAGCTTGGGAGGCAGGGGAGAGGAGACC.